What follows are 26 T cell receptor beta chains derived from one specimen sequenced in a study of Graves' ophthalmopathy and Graves' hyperthyroidism. The authors amplified TCR beta CDR3 regions from RNA transcripts. The first round was an RT-PCR with HTBI primers, and the second round was a multiplex PCR. From the multiplex PCR reads, TCRdb called clonotypes with MiXCR, one entry per CDR3 protein. The top ten hold about 10% of the sample, which has some 520,000 distinct CDR3 sequences, around an eighth seen once. Material: blood. The origin of the receptors is a woman aged 25 to 39 with Graves' ophthalmopathy.

This clonotype came up many times. V gene TRBV6-5 combines with J gene TRBJ1-2; 8 bases line up with TRBD1. The CDR3 consists of 14 residues. Germline CDR1 reads MNHEY; CDR2 reads SVGAGI. V lost 2 bases to trimming and J lost 4 bases; unmatched junction nucleotides: 3. The CDR3 sequence is CASSYDRGSYGYTF. The CDR3 DNA is TGTGCCAGCAGTTACGACAGGGGCTCCTATGGCTACACCTTC.

This clonotype turned up a few times. The CDR3 DNA reads TGTGCCAGCAGCTGGCCTCCTAGCGGGGACGCGGGCGAGCAGTACTTC. Its protein is CASSWPPSGDAGEQYF. The gene calls are TRBV11-1 and TRBJ2-7; 9 bases match TRBD2. This CDR3 is 16 amino acids long. The V and J ends lost 4 bases and 6 bases, in that order; junction bases with no gene match: 13. CDR1 is SGHAT, CDR2 FQDESV, per germline (reference sequence).

Details on this clonotype: A clone one base away is much larger, so this may be a read error. The conserved closing phenylalanine or tryptophan is absent in this CDR3, likely reflecting a read error. V and J are TRBV3-1 and TRBJ1-2; a weak D match, TRBD1 (6 bases). The CDR3 covers 13 residues. V lost 1 base to trimming and J lost 8 bases, with 11 bases between them. Germline V gene data show CDR1 as LGHDT and CDR2 as YNNKEL (reference sequence). The CDR3 protein is CASSQARGGGYTL. The DNA for the CDR3 is TGTGCCAGCAGCCAAGCCAGGGGCGGAGGCTACACCTTG.

This clonotype was seen a handful of times. Just one base apart from a much larger clone, this may be a read error. The CDR3 loop is CAWSVQLRGSEAFF. CDR3 nucleotide sequence: TGTGCCTGGAGTGTACAACTCCGGGGGTCTGAAGCTTTCTTT. The chain recombines TRBV30 with TRBJ1-1, with D possibly TRBD1 on 5 matching bases. Between the trimmed V and J ends, which lost 0 bases and 6 bases, there was a span of 14 bases. The CDR3 length is 14 residues. The V gene's germline CDR1 is GTSNPN and CDR2 SVGIG (reference sequence).

This chain links TRBV2 with TRBJ2-2; 8 nucleotides agree with TRBD2. Germline lookup yields CDR1 SNHLY and CDR2 FYNNEI. J lost 6 bases, V lost 8 bases, and 11 bases had no gene match. The CDR3 consists of 15 residues. The CDR3: CASGPSGLVAGELFF. The CDR3 coding sequence is TGTGCCAGCGGGCCCTCGGGACTAGTTGCCGGGGAGCTGTTTTTT.

This chain links TRBV7-2 with TRBJ1-2; no clear D gene. CDR3 length: 14 residues. V was shortened by 1 base and J by 2 bases, with 8 bases between the two germline ends. The germline gives CDR1 SGHTA, CDR2 FQGNSA. As DNA, the CDR3 is TGTGCCAGCAGCTTAGAAGTCGGGAACTATGGCTACACCTTC. Protein: CASSLEVGNYGYTF.

The gene calls are TRBV18 and TRBJ1-2, with 7 bases fitting TRBD1. From germline, CDR1 is KGHSH and CDR2 LQKENI. V dropped 3 bases and J dropped 8; count of bases not matched to a gene: 12. The CDR3 has 15 residues. Here the CDR3 reads CASSPRTGPQTGYTF. The CDR3 DNA reads as TGTGCCAGCTCACCTCGGACAGGCCCTCAAACCGGCTACACCTTC. The full variable domain, completed using reference TRBV18 and TRBJ1-2, is NAGVMQNPRHLVRRRGQEARLRCSPMKGHSHVYWYRQLPEEGLKFMVYLQKENIIDESGMPKERFSAEFPKEGPSILRIQQVVRGDSAAYFCASSPRTGPQTGYTFGSGTRLTVV.

This clonotype has at least ten counts. The chain couples TRBV2 to TRBJ2-7; 8 bases are a match to TRBD2. V dropped 6 bases and J dropped 0; count of bases not matched to a gene: 4. The CDR3 is made up of 14 amino acids. Germline CDR1 SNHLY, CDR2 FYNNEI. The CDR3 sequence is CASRTSASSYEQYF. CDR3 nucleotides: TGTGCCAGCAGGACTAGCGCAAGCTCCTACGAGCAGTACTTC.

The table lists this clonotype with many counts. The chain joins TRBV7-3 to TRBJ2-5; TRBD2 is a possible D gene (5 bases). CDR3 size: 14 residues. Trimming left V 1 base short and J 5 bases short, with 11 bases between. Germline CDR1 and CDR2: SGHTA and FQGTGA. CDR3 in amino acids: CASSLRERDETQYF. In nucleotides, the CDR3 is TGTGCCAGCAGCTTAAGGGAGAGGGATGAGACCCAGTACTTC.

This chain connects TRBV5-6 to TRBJ2-7, with TRBD2 as a possible D gene (6 bases). This CDR3 has 15 amino acids. V was clipped by 0 bases and J by 3 bases, with 13 bases between them. Germline loops: CDR1 SGHDT, CDR2 YYEEEE. This chain's CDR3 is CASSLAGGVVYEQYF. The CDR3 coding sequence is TGTGCCAGCAGCTTGGCCGGGGGAGTGGTCTACGAGCAGTACTTC. The complete variable domain, with remaining parts taken from reference TRBV5-6 and TRBJ2-7, reads DAGVTQSPTHLIKTRGQQVTLRCSPKSGHDTVSWYQQALGQGPQFIFQYYEEEERQRGNFPDRFSGHQFPNYSSELNVNALLLGDSALYLCASSLAGGVVYEQYFGPGTRLTVT.

This clonotype was observed at least ten times. The rearrangement links TRBV12-3 or TRBV12-4 to TRBJ1-3; possible D gene TRBD1, 5 bases. The germline V and J ends were trimmed by 6 bases and 2 bases, with 11 bases remaining between them. This CDR3 comprises 14 residues. CDR3 protein: CASSPGPTGNTIYF. Here the CDR3 DNA reads TGTGCCAGCAGCCCGGGACCAACTGGAAACACCATATATTTT.

This clonotype has at least ten counts. The chain combines TRBV18 with TRBJ2-7, with D possibly being TRBD2 (5 bases). Per the germline V gene, CDR1 is KGHSH and CDR2 is LQKENI. V lost 5 bases to trimming and J lost 3 bases, with 14 bases between them. The CDR3 runs to 14 residues. CDR3 DNA: TGTGCCAGCTCAAGAGGGCTCCCCTTCTACGAGCAGTACTTC. Translating gives CASSRGLPFYEQYF.

This clonotype was recorded many times. The J gene is TRBJ1-5, the V gene TRBV6-2 or TRBV6-3, with 8 bases lining up with TRBD1. Germline loops: CDR1 MNHEY, CDR2 SVGEGT. V lost 7 bases to trimming and J lost 4 bases; unmatched junction nucleotides: 3. CDR3 length: 13 amino acids. CDR3 in amino acids: CASKDRANQPQHF. The CDR3, as DNA: TGTGCCAGCAAGGACAGGGCGAATCAGCCCCAGCATTTT.

This sequence joins TRBV28 and TRBJ1-3; no firm D call. The germline V gene has CDR1 MDHEN and CDR2 SYDVKM. The CDR3 has 15 amino acids. Trimming removed 4 bases at V and 3 bases at J, with 13 bases between. Written as DNA, the CDR3 is TGTGCCAGCAGTTCCCCTTCGGGCAGTGGAAACACCATATATTTT. This gives the protein CASSSPSGSGNTIYF.

This clonotype was observed many times. The gene calls are TRBV20-1 and TRBJ2-5, with D possibly TRBD2 on 5 matching bases. Germline assignment: CDR1 DFQATT and CDR2 SNEGSKA (reference sequence). Trimming pared 4 bases from V and 0 bases from J, leaving 6 bases between. This CDR3 is built from 12 residues. CDR3 sequence (DNA): TGCAGTGCTACGGGAAACCAAGAGACCCAGTACTTC. It codes for CSATGNQETQYF.

Regarding this clonotype: One end of the junction is discordant with germline, which a read error may explain. The chain combines TRBV6-2 or TRBV6-3 with TRBJ2-7; D may be TRBD2 (5 bases). The CDR3 extends over 15 amino acids. Germline loops: CDR1 MNHEY, CDR2 SVGEGT. DNA of the CDR3: TGTGCCAGCAGTCACTCGTGGAGGAGCTCCTACGAGCAGTACTTC. Residues: CASSHSWRSSYEQYF.

This clonotype was recorded many times. J is TRBJ2-7 and V is TRBV7-2; D is possibly TRBD1 (5 bases). V lost 2 bases and J 2 bases, leaving 10 bases between the germline ends. The V gene's germline CDR1 is SGHTA and CDR2 FQGNSA. This CDR3 contains 14 residues. The CDR3, as DNA: TGTGCCAGCAGCTTATGGCTGGGGCCCTACGAGCAGTACTTC. Its protein is CASSLWLGPYEQYF.

For this clonotype: One end of the junction does not line up with germline, which may come from a read error. The CDR3 reads CASSLTLERGIHEQCF. The CDR3, as DNA: TGTGCCAGCAGTTTAACTCTGGAACGGGGGATCCACGAGCAGTGCTTC. This sequence joins TRBV27 and TRBJ2-7; possible D gene TRBD2, 6 bases. Per the germline V gene, CDR1 is MNHEY and CDR2 is SMNVEV (reference sequence). The CDR3 consists of 16 residues.

This chain uses TRBV20-1 with TRBJ2-2; 9 bases agree with TRBD2. CDR1 is DFQATT, CDR2 SNEGSKA, per germline (reference sequence). V lost 0 bases, J lost 3 bases, and 5 bases stayed unmatched. The CDR3 extends over 16 amino acids. CDR3: CSARDLGLAYTGELFF. Written as DNA, the CDR3 is TGCAGTGCTAGAGATCTTGGACTAGCGTACACCGGGGAGCTGTTTTTT.

The table lists this clonotype with many counts. The CDR3 DNA reads TGCGCCAGCAGCTTGGATGGGGTCTATGGCTACACCTTC. Translation gives CASSLDGVYGYTF. The rearrangement joins TRBV5-1 to TRBJ1-2; no reliable D call. V lost 0 bases to trimming and J lost 4 bases, with 7 bases between them. Per germline, CDR1 SGHRS and CDR2 YFSETQ. The CDR3 runs to 13 residues.

A few counts support this clonotype. The V call is TRBV3-1, the J call TRBJ1-2; TRBD1 is a possible D gene (6 bases). The germline gives CDR1 LGHDT, CDR2 YNNKEL (reference sequence). The V end lost 1 base, the J end lost 4 bases, and 10 bases lay between the germline ends. This CDR3 contains 14 residues. The CDR3 loop reads CASSQGGRGYGYTF. CDR3 DNA: TGTGCCAGCAGCCAAGGTGGCAGGGGCTATGGCTACACCTTC.

There are many counts of this clonotype. The chain couples TRBV2 to TRBJ2-7, with D tentatively TRBD2 (5 bases). Trimming took 4 bases from V and 2 from J, leaving 12 bases between them. The germline V gene encodes CDR1 SNHLY and CDR2 FYNNEI. The CDR3 sequence is 14 residues long. The CDR3 is CASSAEPGAYEQYF. DNA of the CDR3: TGTGCCAGCAGTGCAGAACCCGGGGCCTACGAGCAGTACTTC.

On this clonotype: One junction end disagrees with the germline gene, perhaps due to a read error. The gene calls are TRBV15 and TRBJ2-4; TRBD2 aligns across 15 bases. The CDR3 contains 19 residues. CDR1 is LNHNV and CDR2 is YYDKDF in the germline V gene (reference sequence). CDR3 sequence: CATSSWTSGGDLAKNIKYF. CDR3 in DNA: TGTGCCACCAGCAGTTGGACTAGCGGGGGGGATTTAGCCAAAAACATTAAGTACTTC.

Many counts were recorded for this clonotype. Mismatch with germline at one junction end may stem from a read error. This CDR3 reads CASSQARAGGAKNIKYF. The CDR3 DNA is TGTGCCAGCAGCCAAGCACGAGCGGGGGGAGCCAAAAACATTAAGTACTTC. V gene TRBV12-3 or TRBV12-4 combines with J gene TRBJ2-4, with TRBD2 identical over 9 bases. This CDR3 contains 17 residues.

This clonotype was seen a handful of times. Without the conserved terminal phenylalanine or tryptophan, this CDR3 likely stems from a read error. V is TRBV30 and J is TRBJ1-2; the D gene is possibly TRBD1 (6 bases). V was pared by 2 bases and J by 6 bases, with 16 bases between. CDR1 is GTSNPN and CDR2 is SVGIG in the germline V gene (reference sequence). The CDR3 extends over 14 amino acids. This CDR3 is CAWSTSGGSDGYTL. CDR3 bases: TGTGCCTGGAGTACCTCCGGGGGCTCTGATGGCTACACCCTC.

The chain carries TRBV20-1 and TRBJ2-5, with 15 bases lining up with TRBD2. V was clipped by 1 base and J by 7 bases; unmatched bases: 4. CDR1 and CDR2 from the germline V gene are DFQATT and SNEGSKA (reference sequence). The CDR3 has 15 amino acids. CDR3 DNA sequence: TGCAGTGCTAGAGTAGGACTAGCGGGGGGGACGACCCAGTACTTC. Translating it yields CSARVGLAGGTTQYF.